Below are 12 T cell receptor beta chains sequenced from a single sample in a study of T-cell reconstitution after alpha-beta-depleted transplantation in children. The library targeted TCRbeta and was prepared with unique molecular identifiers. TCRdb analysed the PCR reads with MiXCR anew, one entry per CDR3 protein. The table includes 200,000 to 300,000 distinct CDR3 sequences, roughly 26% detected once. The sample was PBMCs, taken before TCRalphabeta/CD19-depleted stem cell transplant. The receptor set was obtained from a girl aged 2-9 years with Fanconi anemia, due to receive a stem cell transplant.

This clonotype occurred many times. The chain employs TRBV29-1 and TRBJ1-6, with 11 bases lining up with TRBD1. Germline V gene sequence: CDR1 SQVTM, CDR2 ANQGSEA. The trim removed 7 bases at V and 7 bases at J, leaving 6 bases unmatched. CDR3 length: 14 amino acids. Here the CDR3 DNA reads TGCAGCGCGAGGACAGGGGGCTCCAATTCACCCCTCCACTTT. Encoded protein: CSARTGGSNSPLHF.

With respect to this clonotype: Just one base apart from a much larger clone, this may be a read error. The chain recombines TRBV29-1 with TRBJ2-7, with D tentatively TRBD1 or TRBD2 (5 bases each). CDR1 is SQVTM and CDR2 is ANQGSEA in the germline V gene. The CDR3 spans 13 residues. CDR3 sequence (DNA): TGCAGCGCCGGGGACGGATTCTCCTACGAGGAGTACTTC. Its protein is CSAGDGFSYEEYF.

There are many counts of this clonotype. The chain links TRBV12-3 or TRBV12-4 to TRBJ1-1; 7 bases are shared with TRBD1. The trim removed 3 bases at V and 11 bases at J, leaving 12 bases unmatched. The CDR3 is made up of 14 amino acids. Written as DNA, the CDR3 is TGTGCCAGCAGTTTCAATGGGAGGAGGGGGCTGGCTTTCTTT. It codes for CASSFNGRRGLAFF.

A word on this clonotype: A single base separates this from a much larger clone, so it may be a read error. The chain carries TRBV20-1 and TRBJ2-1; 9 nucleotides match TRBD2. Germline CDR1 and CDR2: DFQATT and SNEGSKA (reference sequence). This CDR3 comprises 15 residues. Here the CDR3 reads CCARISGGPYNEQFF. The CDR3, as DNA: TGCTGTGCTAGAATTAGCGGGGGCCCTTACAATGAGCAGTTCTTC.

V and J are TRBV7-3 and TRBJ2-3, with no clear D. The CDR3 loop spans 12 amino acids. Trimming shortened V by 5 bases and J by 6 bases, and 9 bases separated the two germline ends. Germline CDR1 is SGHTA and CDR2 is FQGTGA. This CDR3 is CASSGSGDTQYF. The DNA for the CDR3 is TGTGCCAGCAGCGGATCCGGTGATACGCAGTATTTT.

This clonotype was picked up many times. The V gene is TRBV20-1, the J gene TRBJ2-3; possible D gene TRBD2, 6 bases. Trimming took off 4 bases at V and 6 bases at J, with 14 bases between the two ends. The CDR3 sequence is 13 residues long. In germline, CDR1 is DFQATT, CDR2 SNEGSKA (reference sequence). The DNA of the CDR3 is TGCAGTGCTAACGGAGGGCCGGTCGATACGCAGTATTTT. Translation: CSANGGPVDTQYF.

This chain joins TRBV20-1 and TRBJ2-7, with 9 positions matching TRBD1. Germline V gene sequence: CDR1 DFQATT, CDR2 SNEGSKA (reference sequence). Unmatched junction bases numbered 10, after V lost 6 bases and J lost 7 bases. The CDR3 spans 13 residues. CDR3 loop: CSAHDRGLGEQYF. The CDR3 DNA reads TGCAGTGCCCATGACAGGGGGTTAGGGGAGCAGTACTTC.

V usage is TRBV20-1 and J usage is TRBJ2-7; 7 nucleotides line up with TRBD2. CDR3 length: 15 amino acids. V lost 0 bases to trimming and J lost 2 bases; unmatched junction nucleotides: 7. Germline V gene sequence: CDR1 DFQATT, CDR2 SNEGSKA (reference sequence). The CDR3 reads CSARDHKRDPYEQYF. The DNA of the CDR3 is TGCAGTGCTAGAGATCATAAGCGGGACCCCTACGAGCAGTACTTC.

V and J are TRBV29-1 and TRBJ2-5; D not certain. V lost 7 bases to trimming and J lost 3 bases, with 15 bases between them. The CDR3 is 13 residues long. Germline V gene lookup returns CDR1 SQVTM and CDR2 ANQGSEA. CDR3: CSGVFGYKETQYF. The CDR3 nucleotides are TGCAGCGGGGTCTTTGGTTATAAAGAGACCCAGTACTTC.

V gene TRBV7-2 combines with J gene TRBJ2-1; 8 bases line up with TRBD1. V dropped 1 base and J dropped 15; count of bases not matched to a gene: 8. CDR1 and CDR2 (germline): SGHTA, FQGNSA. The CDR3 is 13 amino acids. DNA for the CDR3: TGTGCCAGCAGCTTAGGGGGACAGGCTTTCTCGTTCTTC. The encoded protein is CASSLGGQAFSFF.

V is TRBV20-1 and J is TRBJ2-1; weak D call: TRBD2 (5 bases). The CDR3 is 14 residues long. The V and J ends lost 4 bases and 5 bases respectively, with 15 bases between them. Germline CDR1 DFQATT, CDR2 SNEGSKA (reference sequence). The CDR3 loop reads CSATRTLENNEQFF. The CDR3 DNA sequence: TGCAGTGCTACTAGGACTCTCGAGAACAATGAGCAGTTCTTC.

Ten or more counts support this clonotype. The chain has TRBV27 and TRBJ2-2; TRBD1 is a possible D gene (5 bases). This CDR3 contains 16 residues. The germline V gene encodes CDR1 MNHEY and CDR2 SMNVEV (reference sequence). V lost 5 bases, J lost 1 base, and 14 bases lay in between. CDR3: CASSRPQVGNTGELFF. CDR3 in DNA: TGTGCCAGCAGTCGCCCACAGGTTGGGAACACCGGGGAGCTGTTTTTT.